This entry lists 22 T cell receptor beta chains sequenced from one sample in a study of cytomegalovirus exposure and HLA in healthy donors. PCR involved 60 Vbeta and 13 Jbeta primers. Generated by immunoSEQ multiplex PCR, the TCRdb table keeps only in-frame clones and is missing some. Among fewer than 200,000 clones listed, around 74% were seen once. Sequencing input: PBMCs. These receptors were taken from a female donor in good health and CMV-seronegative.

This clone was detected only once. V gene TRBV9 combines with J gene TRBJ2-7; unclear D gene. The CDR3 sequence is 14 residues long. Trimming stripped 4 bases from V and 3 bases from J, with 14 bases between. From germline, CDR1 is SGDLS and CDR2 YYNGEE. The CDR3 spells CASSPQPDIYEQYF. CDR3 nucleotides: TGTGCCAGCAGCCCCCAACCAGATATCTACGAGCAGTACTTC.

This chain joins TRBV15 and TRBJ2-3; the D gene is possibly TRBD2 (6 bases). Looked up from germline, CDR1 is LNHNV and CDR2 is YYDKDF (reference sequence). The CDR3 extends over 16 amino acids. Trimming pared 1 base from V and 0 bases from J, leaving 11 bases between. This CDR3 reads CATSRARDSSTDTQYF. In nucleotides, the CDR3 is TGTGCCACCAGCAGAGCCCGGGACTCTAGCACAGATACGCAGTATTTT.

This chain links TRBV9 with TRBJ1-1, with D possibly matching TRBD1 (6 bases). Deletions cut 2 bases from V and 11 bases from J, with 16 bases between. The CDR3 contains 13 residues. Germline CDR1 reads SGDLS; CDR2 reads YYNGEE. CDR3: CASSVTDRTGAFF. The CDR3 coding sequence is TGTGCCAGCAGCGTCACCGACAGGACGGGGGCTTTCTTT.

This chain joins TRBV5-1 and TRBJ1-1; D not resolved. V dropped 2 bases and J dropped 5 bases, with 13 bases sitting between them. The germline V gene has CDR1 SGHRS and CDR2 YFSETQ. This CDR3 spans 14 amino acids. This chain's CDR3 is CASSLTIGETEAFF. CDR3 DNA: TGCGCCAGCAGCTTAACAATCGGGGAAACTGAAGCTTTCTTT.

The genes are TRBV19 and TRBJ1-3, with TRBD1 identical over 7 bases. This CDR3 region has 13 residues. V lost 6 bases to trimming and J lost 2 bases; unmatched junction nucleotides: 1. Looked up from germline, CDR1 is LNHDA and CDR2 is SQIVND (reference sequence). DNA of the CDR3: TGTGCCAGTAGAGACAGGGCTGGAAACACCATATATTTT. Translated, it gives CASRDRAGNTIYF.

The chain carries TRBV10-3 and TRBJ2-3; 8 positions agree with TRBD1. The CDR3 totals 14 residues. The J segment lost 2 bases and the V segment lost 5 bases, leaving 3 bases of the junction unmatched. CDR1 ENHRY and CDR2 SYGVKD come from the germline V gene. DNA of the CDR3: TGTGCCATCAGTTGGGACAGGATCACAGATACGCAGTATTTT. The encoded protein is CAISWDRITDTQYF.

This sequence joins TRBV9 and TRBJ1-5; 10 bases match TRBD1. Germline V lookup: CDR1 SGDLS, CDR2 YYNGEE. The CDR3 has 21 residues. V gave up 1 base and J gave up 1 base; unmatched junction bases: 17. The chain's CDR3 is CASSVFIGGTGASNSNQPQHF. The CDR3 DNA reads as TGTGCCAGCAGCGTATTTATAGGGGGGACAGGGGCTTCGAACAGCAATCAGCCCCAGCATTTT.

The rearrangement joins TRBV20-1 to TRBJ2-7, with D unresolved. The V and J ends lost 2 bases and 3 bases respectively, with 5 bases between them. This CDR3 has 11 residues. Looked up from germline, CDR1 is DFQATT and CDR2 is SNEGSKA (reference sequence). CDR3 loop: CSARINYEQYF. The DNA for the CDR3 is TGCAGTGCTAGAATTAACTACGAGCAGTACTTC.

The V gene is TRBV19, the J gene TRBJ1-5, with D tentatively TRBD1 (6 bases). This CDR3 comprises 16 residues. V lost 6 bases and J lost 6, with 21 bases in between. Germline assignment: CDR1 LNHDA and CDR2 SQIVND (reference sequence). CDR3 residues: CASSPRPGVSLQPQHF. The CDR3 coding sequence is TGTGCCAGTAGCCCCCGCCCAGGGGTTTCTCTTCAGCCCCAGCATTTT.

The V and J genes are TRBV2 and TRBJ2-4; maybe TRBD2 (6 bases). Deletions cut 3 bases from V and 2 bases from J, with 14 bases between. The V gene's germline CDR1 is SNHLY and CDR2 FYNNEI. The CDR3 runs 16 residues. The CDR3 spells CASSDLYRTTKNIQYF. CDR3 DNA sequence: TGTGCCAGCAGTGACTTATACCGGACTACCAAAAACATTCAGTACTTC.

The chain joins TRBV2 to TRBJ1-6, with 7 bases that match TRBD1. The CDR3 has 14 amino acids. CDR1 and CDR2 from the germline V gene are SNHLY and FYNNEI. V trimming: 4 bases; J trimming: 7 bases; junction bases outside the gene matches: 4. CDR3 coding DNA: TGTGCCAGCAGTGGGGACAGCGTAAATTCACCCCTCCACTTT. It encodes CASSGDSVNSPLHF.

The chain links TRBV10-3 to TRBJ1-1; the D is unclear. The V gene's germline CDR1 is ENHRY and CDR2 SYGVKD. CDR3 size: 12 residues. Trimming pared 8 bases from V and 1 base from J, leaving 8 bases between. The CDR3 here is CAIEGANTEAFF. The CDR3 DNA reads TGTGCCATCGAGGGCGCGAACACTGAAGCTTTCTTT.

This chain links TRBV29-1 with TRBJ1-1; TRBD1 matches 7 bases. The ends lost 6 bases at V and 4 bases at J; junction bases unmatched: 11. The CDR3 extends over 14 amino acids. Germline assignment: CDR1 SQVTM and CDR2 ANQGSEA. Written as DNA, the CDR3 is TGCAGCGTATTCACAGGGGTGCGATCCACTGAAGCTTTCTTT. Translation: CSVFTGVRSTEAFF.

The rearrangement joins TRBV10-1 to TRBJ2-1; 7 nucleotides agree with TRBD1. Per the germline V gene, CDR1 is WNHNN and CDR2 is SYGVQD (reference sequence). After removal of 6 bases from V and 0 bases from J, the junction contained 11 bases not matched to a gene. The length of the CDR3 is 17 residues. CDR3 region: CASSQEGGSSSYNEQFF. The CDR3 DNA reads as TGCGCCAGCAGCCAAGAAGGGGGCTCAAGCTCCTACAATGAGCAGTTCTTC.

The V and J genes are TRBV5-1 and TRBJ2-3, with 12 bases that match TRBD1. The CDR3 is made up of 15 amino acids. Germline assignment: CDR1 SGHRS and CDR2 YFSETQ. V lost 3 bases, J lost 6 bases, and 5 bases stayed unmatched. For the CDR3, the DNA is TGCGCCAGCAGCTCTTGGGACAGGGGGCAGGATACGCAGTATTTT. Its protein is CASSSWDRGQDTQYF.

The V gene is TRBV7-6, the J gene TRBJ2-1; D gene unclear. Trimming cost V 1 base and J 9 bases, with 7 bases left between them. The CDR3 covers 12 residues. Germline V gives CDR1 SGHVS, CDR2 FNYEAQ. Here the CDR3 reads CASSLEGGEQFF. The CDR3 DNA follows: TGTGCCAGCAGCTTAGAAGGCGGTGAGCAGTTCTTC. Drawing the rest from reference TRBV7-6 and TRBJ2-1, the complete variable domain is GAGVSQSPRYKVTKRGQDVALRCDPISGHVSLYWYRQALGQGPEFLTYFNYEAQQDKSGLPNDRFSAERPEGSISTLTIQRTEQRDSAMYRCASSLEGGEQFFGPGTRLTVL.

The chain recombines TRBV5-1 with TRBJ2-7, with D possibly TRBD1 on 5 matching bases. Germline V lookup: CDR1 SGHRS, CDR2 YFSETQ. This CDR3 contains 14 residues. V lost 0 bases, J lost 1 base, and 8 bases lay in between. This chain's CDR3 is CASSLVTDSYEQYF. CDR3 nucleotides: TGCGCCAGCAGCTTGGTGACAGATTCCTACGAGCAGTACTTC.

The chain recombines TRBV9 with TRBJ1-4, with 7 nucleotides matching TRBD1. The germline V gene has CDR1 SGDLS and CDR2 YYNGEE. Trimming removed 5 bases from V and 5 bases from J; junction bases left unmatched: 9. The CDR3 loop spans 15 amino acids. The CDR3 sequence: CASSLSDRRNEKLFF. The CDR3 DNA follows: TGTGCCAGCAGTCTTTCGGACAGGAGAAATGAAAAACTGTTTTTT.

V is TRBV18 and J is TRBJ2-2; possible D gene TRBD2, 6 bases. Trimming took off 1 base at V and 2 bases at J, with 14 bases between the two ends. The CDR3 extends over 17 amino acids. Germline assignment: CDR1 KGHSH and CDR2 LQKENI. The CDR3, as DNA: TGTGCCAGCTCACCACGCTTTGGGGACTTAAACACCGGGGAGCTGTTTTTT. It translates to CASSPRFGDLNTGELFF.

The chain recombines TRBV21-1 with TRBJ1-6; the table's D call, TRBD1, has no DNA check behind it. TRBV21-1 corresponds to a pseudogene. CDR3 length: 15 residues. In nucleotides, the CDR3 is TGTGCCAGCAGCAAAGGTGGCAGGGTGAACTCACCCCTCCACTTT. It is translated as CASSKGGRVNSPLHF.

CDR3 sequence reads: CASSPPGTGEETQYF. The CDR3 DNA is TGTGCCAGCAGTCCTCCCGGGACAGGGGAAGAGACCCAGTACTTC. This chain uses TRBV6-5 with TRBJ2-5, with 10 nucleotides matching TRBD1. Germline V gene sequence: CDR1 MNHEY, CDR2 SVGAGI. This CDR3 spans 15 amino acids. J lost 3 bases, V lost 5 bases, and 6 bases had no gene match.

This chain uses TRBV7-6 with TRBJ1-2; D call uncertain. Trimming removed 1 base from V and 4 bases from J, with 10 bases in between. The CDR3 is made up of 14 amino acids. Germline CDR1 reads SGHVS; CDR2 reads FNYEAQ. The CDR3 loop reads CASSLGVDSYGYTF. CDR3 coding DNA: TGTGCCAGCAGCTTAGGAGTAGATTCCTATGGCTACACCTTC. Drawing the rest from reference TRBV7-6 and TRBJ1-2, the complete variable domain is GAGVSQSPRYKVTKRGQDVALRCDPISGHVSLYWYRQALGQGPEFLTYFNYEAQQDKSGLPNDRFSAERPEGSISTLTIQRTEQRDSAMYRCASSLGVDSYGYTFGSGTRLTVV.